The 28 T cell receptor beta chains below all came from one sample that was sequenced in a study of T cells expressing NK-cell markers (dated by TCRdb to about 2020). Library method: 5' RACE. The data were produced on an Illumina HiSeq 2000. TCRdb reprocessed the raw reads; every CDR3 protein sequence is a single record, and DNA is not supplied. The table for this sample shows some 500,000 distinct CDR3 sequences. Approximately 1.4% of the sample is in the top ten clones. Sequences were obtained from blood T cells: a sorted CD56 or NKG2C T cell subset, CD4+ or CD8+ T cells, or bulk PBMC T cells (not recorded which). These receptors were taken from a woman between 50 and 59 years old in good health. Donor details come from another sample of the same person, matched by shared clones.

The chain uses TRBV7-6 and TRBJ2-3; TCRdb indicates TRBD1, and absent DNA this call remains unverified. The CDR3 covers 18 residues. From germline, CDR1 is SGHVS and CDR2 FNYEAQ. CDR3 sequence reads: CASSLRVGGIGSTDTQYF.

The chain couples TRBV29-1 to TRBJ1-1; absent DNA, TCRdb's TRBD1 call cannot be checked. The V gene's germline CDR1 is SQVTM and CDR2 ANQGSEA. The CDR3 has 14 residues. The CDR3 reads CSVDRTGVNTEAFF.

This chain links TRBV7-3 with TRBJ2-3; TCRdb's assignment of TRBD2 cannot be checked, as there is no DNA. The CDR3 runs to 16 residues. CDR1 is SGHTA, CDR2 FQGTGA, per germline. CDR3: CASSPGGRARADTQYF. Combining the CDR3 with reference TRBV7-3 and TRBJ2-3 gives the whole variable domain GAGVSQTPSNKVTEKGKYVELRCDPISGHTALYWYRQSLGQGPEFLIYFQGTGAADDSGLPNDRFFAVRPEGSVSTLKIQRTERGDSAVYLCASSPGGRARADTQYFGPGTRLTVL.

V is TRBV15 and J is TRBJ2-3; TCRdb picks TRBD1, but there is no DNA to check that call. The germline V gene has CDR1 LNHNV and CDR2 YYDKDF (reference sequence). CDR3 size: 16 residues. CDR3 protein: CATSRRSAPSTDTQYF.

The gene calls are TRBV4-1 and TRBJ1-2. From germline, CDR1 is MGHRA and CDR2 YSYEKL. The CDR3 consists of 12 residues. CDR3: CASSQLDYGYTF.

The chain links TRBV12-3 or TRBV12-4 to TRBJ2-5; checking the TCRdb D call of TRBD1 is not possible without DNA. The CDR3 extends over 13 amino acids. This chain's CDR3 is CASSPGGGKSQYF.

This rearrangement joins TRBV7-9 to TRBJ1-6; TCRdb gives TRBD1 as the D gene, but with no DNA this cannot be confirmed. This CDR3 has 15 amino acids. Germline CDR1 and CDR2: SEHNR and FQNEAQ (reference sequence). The CDR3 sequence is CASSLPTGPSSPLHF.

CDR3 in amino acids: CASSSLRTSGSTIF. J is TRBJ2-1 and V is TRBV7-8; TCRdb names TRBD2, which stays unverified in the absence of DNA. This CDR3 comprises 14 residues. CDR1 and CDR2 (germline): SGHVS, FQNEAQ. The variable domain in full, completed from reference TRBV7-8 and TRBJ2-1, reads GAGVSQSPRYKVAKRGQDVALRCDPISGHVSLFWYQQALGQGPEFLTYFQNEAQLDKSGLPSDRFFAERPEGSVSTLKIQRTQQEDSAVYLCASSSLRTSGSTIFGPGTRLTVL.

This chain links TRBV27 with TRBJ2-1; TCRdb names TRBD2, which stays unverified in the absence of DNA. Germline V gene lookup returns CDR1 MNHEY and CDR2 SMNVEV (reference sequence). CDR3 length: 15 residues. CDR3 residues: CASSSRRGRAGEQFF.

The genes are TRBV7-7 and TRBJ2-5; TCRdb calls TRBD2, which cannot be checked without DNA. Germline CDR1 is SSHAT and CDR2 is FNYEAQ (reference sequence). The CDR3 spans 15 residues. The CDR3 loop reads CASSPSGLAGETQYF.

The chain couples TRBV9 to TRBJ2-7; TCRdb's D gene call, TRBD2, goes unchecked for lack of DNA. This CDR3 is built from 12 residues. Germline assignment: CDR1 SGDLS and CDR2 YYNGEE. Here the CDR3 reads CATRSGQVSKYF. Supplemented by reference TRBV9 and TRBJ2-7, the full variable domain reads DSGVTQTPKHLITATGQRVTLRCSPRSGDLSVYWYQQSLDQGLQFLIQYYNGEERAKGNILERFSAQQFPDLHSELNLSSLELGDSALYFCATRSGQVSKYFGPGTRLTVT.

This rearrangement joins TRBV18 to TRBJ2-4. From germline, CDR1 is KGHSH and CDR2 LQKENI. This CDR3 comprises 13 residues. CDR3 in amino acids: CASSPSSENIQYF.

The rearrangement joins TRBV7-2 to TRBJ2-3; no DNA is available, so the TRBD2 call from TCRdb remains unchecked. The CDR3 has 15 residues. From germline, CDR1 is SGHTA and CDR2 FQGNSA. The CDR3 spells CASSLQAGAVDTQYF.

The rearrangement uses TRBV20-1 and TRBJ2-3; TCRdb's D call of TRBD1 is untestable without DNA. CDR1 is DFQATT, CDR2 SNEGSKA, per germline (reference sequence). This CDR3 has 16 amino acids. CDR3 sequence: CSARDPSGLSTDTQYF.

This chain uses TRBV5-1 with TRBJ2-1; TCRdb's D call of TRBD2 is untestable without DNA. CDR1 and CDR2 from the germline V gene are SGHRS and YFSETQ. The CDR3 contains 14 residues. The CDR3 sequence: CATELAGGGGEQFF. Filled out from reference TRBV5-1 and TRBJ2-1, the complete variable domain reads KAGVTQTPRYLIKTRGQQVTLSCSPISGHRSVSWYQQTPGQGLQFLFEYFSETQRNKGNFPGRFSGRQFSNSRSEMNVSTLELGDSALYLCATELAGGGGEQFFGPGTRLTVL.

The chain couples TRBV29-1 to TRBJ1-4; there is no DNA to check the TCRdb D call of TRBD1. Germline V gene lookup returns CDR1 SQVTM and CDR2 ANQGSEA. The CDR3 runs 12 residues. The CDR3 here is CSGRGGNEKLFF.

The V and J genes are TRBV5-1 and TRBJ2-7; TCRdb designates TRBD2, a call that cannot be tested without DNA. Germline V gene data show CDR1 as SGHRS and CDR2 as YFSETQ. The CDR3 extends over 11 amino acids. The CDR3 spells CASRGGGEQYF.

The chain links TRBV5-1 to TRBJ2-1. The CDR3 loop spans 17 amino acids. The V gene's germline CDR1 is SGHRS and CDR2 YFSETQ. CDR3 residues: CASSLARLGVSENEQFF.

The rearrangement links TRBV5-1 to TRBJ2-5. CDR3 length: 15 amino acids. Per germline, CDR1 SGHRS and CDR2 YFSETQ. This CDR3 reads CASSLFDPRQETQYF.

This chain uses TRBV7-6 with TRBJ2-5. The germline gives CDR1 SGHVS, CDR2 FNYEAQ. The CDR3 contains 14 residues. CDR3 sequence reads: CASSLPRMQETQYF.

The rearrangement uses TRBV20-1 and TRBJ2-1; the D call of TRBD1 rests on TCRdb alone, since no DNA is present to check it. The CDR3 covers 11 residues. The germline CDR1 and CDR2 sequences are DFQATT and SNEGSKA (reference sequence). CDR3 protein: CSARGDRGRFF.

V gene TRBV6-1 combines with J gene TRBJ2-3; TCRdb indicates TRBD2, and absent DNA this call remains unverified. The CDR3 totals 16 residues. The germline gives CDR1 MNHNS, CDR2 SASEGT. CDR3 sequence: CASSGLSGPSTDTQYF.

The chain links TRBV12-3 or TRBV12-4 to TRBJ1-5. This CDR3 contains 16 residues. CDR3 region: CASSLDLRDSNQPQHF.

The CDR3 protein is CASSLGKPSGSPTQYF. The chain recombines TRBV11-3 with TRBJ2-3; no DNA is available, so the TRBD2 call from TCRdb remains unchecked. Germline lookup yields CDR1 SGHNT and CDR2 YENEEA. The CDR3 runs 16 residues.

The V gene is TRBV6-5, the J gene TRBJ1-6; TCRdb indicates TRBD1, and absent DNA this call remains unverified. CDR3 size: 15 residues. The germline gives CDR1 MNHEY, CDR2 SVGAGI. This CDR3 reads CASSWTGRIDSPLHF.

This chain uses TRBV29-1 with TRBJ1-1; TCRdb calls TRBD1, which cannot be checked without DNA. The CDR3 has 14 residues. CDR1 and CDR2 (germline): SQVTM, ANQGSEA. CDR3 region: CSVEEFTGNTEAFF.

The chain has TRBV5-1 and TRBJ2-3; TCRdb reports TRBD2, a call that lacks DNA to check it against. This CDR3 has 15 residues. From germline, CDR1 is SGHRS and CDR2 YFSETQ. The CDR3: CASSFGDSSTDTQYF.

The gene calls are TRBV29-1 and TRBJ1-5. The CDR3 runs 12 residues. Looked up from germline, CDR1 is SQVTM and CDR2 is ANQGSEA. CDR3 protein: CSVAGKGQPQHF.